These T cell receptor beta chains were read from a single sample in a study of response to subunit inactivated influenza vaccine. In TCRdb, the RT-PCR reads were re-called with MiXCR into one record per CDR3 protein. The sample has about 800,000 distinct CDR3 sequences, 20% to 25% seen once. Sequences were derived from PBMCs from blood, sampled approximately 5 days after vaccination. The receptor set was obtained from a man between 50 and 59 years old who received an inactivated influenza vaccine. The CDR3 runs from the conserved cysteine through the conserved F or W. D genes are given only for firm matches. Clone size appears in some rows only: once, few, many, or a class for an expanded clone.

V	length	D	J	size	CDR3	DNA
TRBV29-1	13	.	TRBJ2-1	many	CSVRRGSYNEQFF	TGCAGCGTTCGCAGGGGCAGCTACAATGAGCAGTTCTTC
TRBV20-1	16	TRBD1	TRBJ2-3	.	CSARGTGGPSTDTQYF	TGCAGTGCTAGAGGCACAGGGGGTCCAAGCACAGATACGCAGTATTTT
TRBV2	12	TRBD1	TRBJ2-1	.	CASDRVYNEQFF	TGTGCCAGTGACAGGGTTTACAATGAGCAGTTCTTC
TRBV20-1	16	TRBD2	TRBJ2-1	.	CSALSGSGSSYNEQFF	TGCAGTGCTCTGTCGGGTAGCGGGAGCTCCTACAATGAGCAGTTCTTC
TRBV3-1	13	.	TRBJ1-2	.	CASSQERIYGYTF	TGTGCCAGCAGCCAAGAACGGATCTATGGCTACACCTTC
TRBV6-5	18	.	TRBJ2-6	.	CASSYRTNFYSGANVLTF	TGTGCCAGCAGTTACCGGACAAACTTTTACTCTGGGGCCAACGTCCTGACTTTC
TRBV5-1	14	.	TRBJ2-3	.	CASSGGQTTDTQYF	TGCGCCAGCAGCGGGGGCCAGACCACAGATACGCAGTATTTT
TRBV27	18	TRBD2	TRBJ2-7	few	CASSPQTSGSYPSYEQYF	TGTGCCAGCAGTCCCCAAACTAGCGGGAGTTACCCCTCCTACGAGCAGTACTTC
TRBV5-5	15	.	TRBJ2-5	many	CASSLLFRDEETQYF	TGTGCCAGCAGCTTGCTCTTCAGGGATGAAGAGACCCAGTACTTC
TRBV4-1	15	.	TRBJ2-6	few	CASSLADSGANVLTF	TGCGCCAGCAGCTTAGCAGACTCTGGGGCCAACGTCCTGACTTTC
TRBV4-1	13	.	TRBJ2-1	.	CASGLRAYNEQFF	TGCGCCTCCGGACTGCGGGCCTACAATGAGCAGTTCTTC
TRBV4-3	17	.	TRBJ2-3	few	CASSQVLTSTSTDTQYF	TGCGCCAGCAGCCAAGTCCTTACTAGCACTAGCACAGATACGCAGTATTTT
TRBV29-1	13	TRBD1	TRBJ2-5	many	CSVRQGSSETQYF	TGCAGCGTCCGACAGGGAAGCTCAGAGACCCAGTACTTC
TRBV7-2	14	.	TRBJ1-2	many	CASSLVGGAYGYTF	TGTGCCAGCAGCTTAGTAGGAGGGGCCTATGGCTACACCTTC
TRBV6-5	16	.	TRBJ2-3	few	CASSYSPFAATDTQYF	TGTGCCAGCAGTTACTCACCCTTTGCCGCCACAGATACGCAGTATTTT
TRBV7-9	16	TRBD2	TRBJ2-1	.	CASSGSGRFTYNEQFF	TGTGCCAGCTCCGGTAGCGGGAGATTCACCTACAATGAGCAGTTCTTC
TRBV7-2	16	TRBD2	TRBJ2-1	few	CASSLAAASGYNEQFF	TGTGCCAGCAGCTTAGCCGCGGCTAGCGGATACAATGAGCAGTTCTTC
TRBV7-9	14	TRBD1	TRBJ2-5	few	CASSSEGQGETQYF	TGTGCCAGCAGCTCCGAGGGACAGGGGGAGACCCAGTACTTC
TRBV5-6	15	.	TRBJ2-7	.	CASSLQLLSSYEQYF	TGTGCCAGCAGCTTGCAGCTTCTGAGCTCCTACGAGCAGTACTTC
TRBV5-1	14	.	TRBJ1-3	many	CATRPEVSGNTIYF	TGCGCCACTCGCCCCGAAGTCTCTGGAAACACCATATATTTT
TRBV7-9	16	.	TRBJ2-3	.	CASSFYILEGKDTQYF	TGTGCCAGCAGCTTTTACATCTTAGAGGGCAAGGATACGCAGTATTTT
TRBV12-3/TRBV12-4	14	TRBD1	TRBJ2-7	.	CASSWTGLRYEQYF	TGTGCCAGCAGCTGGACAGGGTTACGCTACGAGCAGTACTTC
TRBV15	18	TRBD2	TRBJ2-5	few	CATSRDQLAGFAGETQYF	TGTGCCACCAGCAGAGATCAGCTAGCGGGGTTCGCTGGAGAGACCCAGTACTTC
TRBV27	15	TRBD2	TRBJ2-1	.	CASSLWSSAGVEQFF	TGTGCCAGCAGTTTATGGTCGAGCGCGGGAGTTGAGCAGTTCTTC
TRBV5-1	17	TRBD2	TRBJ2-3	few	CASSLALWEGRTDTQYF	TGCGCCAGCAGCTTGGCCCTTTGGGAGGGGAGGACAGATACGCAGTATTTT
TRBV9	14	TRBD1	TRBJ1-4	few	CASSEGTGDEKLFF	TGTGCCAGCAGCGAGGGGACAGGGGATGAAAAACTGTTTTTT
TRBV12-3/TRBV12-4	14	TRBD1	TRBJ1-5	few	CASSKTGGGQPQHF	TGTGCCAGCAGTAAAACAGGGGGCGGACAGCCCCAGCATTTT
TRBV28	14	.	TRBJ2-1	once	CASSPSRTGNEQFF	TGTGCCAGCAGTCCCTCCAGGACTGGGAATGAGCAGTTCTTC
TRBV6-2/TRBV6-3	14	.	TRBJ1-1	few	CASSYSGWATEAFF	TGTGCCAGCAGTTACTCTGGGTGGGCCACTGAAGCTTTCTTT
TRBV4-2	16	.	TRBJ2-1	.	CASSQERGQIYNEQFF	TGTGCCAGCAGCCAAGAACGGGGGCAGATATACAATGAGCAGTTCTTC
TRBV7-2	14	TRBD1	TRBJ2-7	many	CASSTGQGSYEQYF	TGTGCCAGCAGCACGGGACAGGGGTCCTACGAGCAGTACTTC
TRBV5-1	16	.	TRBJ2-7	.	CASSFLMVGDSGEQYF	TGCGCCAGCAGCTTTCTCATGGTGGGGGACTCGGGCGAGCAGTACTTC
TRBV14	12	.	TRBJ1-1	.	CASSQIYTEAFF	TGTGCCAGCAGCCAAATCTACACTGAAGCTTTCTTT
TRBV30	15	.	TRBJ2-1	.	CAWGFLDREYNEQFF	TGTGCCTGGGGTTTCCTGGACAGAGAGTACAATGAGCAGTTCTTC
TRBV4-3	18	TRBD2	TRBJ2-3	few	CASSQEARGDTSTDTQYF	TGCGCCAGCAGCCAAGAAGCGCGGGGGGACACTAGCACAGATACGCAGTATTTT
TRBV25-1	14	TRBD1	TRBJ2-1	.	CASSQTGSLNEQFF	TGTGCCAGCAGTCAGACAGGGTCCCTGAATGAGCAGTTCTTC
TRBV3-1	16	TRBD2	TRBJ2-2	few	CATRTSGGGYTGELFF	TGTGCCACCAGGACTAGCGGGGGGGGATACACCGGGGAGCTGTTTTTT
TRBV12-3/TRBV12-4	12	.	TRBJ1-2	.	CASLTGKGGYTF	TGTGCCAGCCTTACAGGCAAAGGTGGCTACACCTTC
TRBV7-9	14	.	TRBJ1-1	few	CASSRTEKNTEAFF	TGTGCCAGCAGCCGGACAGAGAAGAACACTGAAGCTTTCTTT
TRBV12-3/TRBV12-4	15	TRBD2	TRBJ2-2	.	CASTRGGHNTGELFF	TGTGCCAGCACGCGGGGGGGACACAACACCGGGGAGCTGTTTTTT